This T cell receptor beta chain was retrieved from a study of T cells in Graves' hyperthyroidism and ophthalmopathy (dated by TCRdb to the late 2010s). About the study as a whole: Peripheral blood samples were taken at the time of initial diagnosis, prior to any treatment. A discovery cohort of fewer than 110 patients, 43 with Graves' ophthalmopathy and about 58 with stable Graves' hyperthyroidism, was used to find distinguishing TCR V-J signatures. Prospective prediction of ophthalmopathy was tested in an independent validation cohort of 18 to 20 hyperthyroidism patients and 15 to 17 patients who later progressed to ophthalmopathy. The approximately 100 discovery patients were randomly divided into training and test sets at a 7:3 ratio. The study also compared thyroid tissue and blood T-cell repertoires from several Graves' hyperthyroidism patients. After blood sampling, hyperthyroidism patients were treated with methimazole at a starting dose of 30 mg daily, and ophthalmopathy patients were treated with high-dose intravenous methylprednisolone. The paper describes TCR Vbeta CDR3 sequencing of some 130 peripheral blood samples, made up of 43 ophthalmopathy patients, around 78 hyperthyroidism patients and approximately 17 progressor patients. Results the study describes overall, beyond this receptor: In validation, progression to ophthalmopathy was predicted by the model with 70.59% sensitivity and around 75% specificity, a median of approximately 7.1 months before onset. No statistical method was used to fix the sample size in advance, and group allocation was not hidden from the investigators. Most expanded thyroid clonotypes (frequency above 0.001) were also detected in blood, a finding suggesting that blood repertoires may reflect thyroid immune responses. In cross-validation, a model built on a 13 V-J signature told ophthalmopathy apart from stable hyperthyroidism with under 90% sensitivity and roughly 81% specificity, and in testing the same model reached 80%/75%.

A note on this clonotype: There is no known antigen for this receptor. The sample holds no much larger clone one base away, and base qualities are not on file.

The junction shows trimming of 2 bases on V and 9 bases on J, plus 14 bases between the germline ends. There are 14 amino acids in the CDR3, from cysteine to phenylalanine inclusive. Only CDR3 DNA is held: 42 bases, read in frame from base 1. As encoded in the germline V gene, CDR1 is LGHNT while CDR2 is FRNRAP. TCR beta CDR3 regions were amplified from RNA transcripts. For the first round of RT-PCR on the TCR CDR3, the HTBI primer set was used together with the Qiagen OneStep RT-PCR kit. Libraries were constructed in a second round of multiplex PCR, after which size selection and purification were performed. Libraries were sequenced paired-end with 100 bp reads on an Illumina HiSeq2000. The source study handled its data this way. SOAPnuke was used to process the raw data, removing reads that contained adapters or uncalled bases, had a mean Phred below 15, or lacked an exact match to the constant primer or identifier. COPE v1.2.5 was used to merge the high-quality paired reads, and each unique nucleotide sequence was defined as a clonotype. MiTCR v1.1 was used to align the clonotypes against IMGT TRBV, TRBD and TRBJ reference segments. The analysis included only V-J combinations with a frequency above 0.0001, which together covered more than 98% of the repertoires. A TCS score was defined as the ratio between F50 (clonal expansion) and ExV (chaos), using BLOSUM62-based TCRdist between CDR3 peptides within each V-J. Welch's t-statistics and random forest reduced several hundred V-J features to fewer than 15, which were used in a naive Bayes classifier (R e1071). Using fastp at Q25 and MiXCR, TCRdb reprocessed the public reads and kept productive beta chains. Entries are consolidated by CDR3 protein sequence, retaining the most common genes and DNA. V and J calls and clone size were set by TCRdb, not the authors. In all, the sample holds a few hundred thousand distinct CDR3 sequences, and approximately 14% of those were seen once. The ten top clones hold roughly 7.3% of the sample.

Stable Graves' hyperthyroidism was defined as no progression to ophthalmopathy during 18 months of follow-up. Hyperthyroidism patients were newly diagnosed, with disease duration under 2 months, and aged 18 to 65 years. The study excluded patients with uncontrolled infections, other autoimmune diseases, pregnancy or lactation. Diagnoses relied on clinical symptoms, serum thyroxine and TRAb, thyroid ultrasound and orbital computed tomography. PBMCs were separated from roughly 10 ml of fresh peripheral blood using Ficoll-Paque density gradient centrifugation. Total RNA was extracted using Trizol reagent, and RNA quality was assessed on an Agilent 2100 Bioanalyzer.

The chain links TRBV12-5 with TRBJ2-1; TRBD1 is perhaps the D gene, given 5 matching bases. Sequencing was performed on blood. The TCR was taken from a woman aged 25 to 39 with Graves' hyperthyroidism. At the DNA level, the sequence is TGTGCTAGTGGTTTGCCCCGCAGGGCGAGTGAGCAGTTCTTC. The encoded protein is CASGLPRRASEQFF.